This T cell receptor beta chain was retrieved from a study of cytomegalovirus exposure and HLA in healthy donors. Looking at the study overall: Within the Caucasian-associated ancestry cluster were 81% of the roughly 400 genotyped donors.

The study ran its PCR with 60 Vbeta and 13 Jbeta primers. Profiling relied on immunoSEQ multiplex PCR, and the TCRdb table lists in-frame clones only, not all of them. The profile shows about 110,000 clones, roughly two thirds of them singletons. Study findings and constraints: Judged likely to be a sequencing artifact was a cluster of highly shared sequence variants.

As regards this clone: As yet, its antigen is unknown.

Sequenced: PBMCs. This receptor was obtained from a man aged 35 to 55 in good health and CMV-seronegative.

CDR3 protein: CASSLTGAGYTF. Here the CDR3 DNA reads TGTGCCAGCAGCCTGACAGGTGCTGGCTACACCTTC. This chain connects TRBV27 to TRBJ1-2; TRBD1 is a possible D gene (6 bases). Germline V lookup: CDR1 MNHEY, CDR2 SMNVEV (reference sequence). CDR3 size: 12 residues. Trimming shortened V by 6 bases and J by 7 bases, and 12 bases separated the two germline ends.